A single sample is the source of the 23 T cell receptor beta chains below, sequenced in a study of blood T cell repertoires in COVID-19. Data came from immunoSEQ multiplex PCR; TCRdb stores just in-frame clones and leaves some out. There are roughly 87,000 clones in the sample; around 88% occur only once, and over 0.45% lies in the top ten. The source material was peripheral blood. The receptor set was obtained from a man in his fifties or sixties with acute or convalescent COVID-19.

J is TRBJ2-1 and V is TRBV20-1; a weak D match, TRBD2 (6 bases). V was cut by 3 bases and J by 0 bases, with 9 bases left in between. Germline V CDR1 and CDR2: DFQATT, SNEGSKA (reference sequence). The CDR3 loop spans 14 amino acids. The CDR3 is CSASVGSSYNEQFF. CDR3 bases: TGCAGTGCTAGTGTCGGGAGCTCCTACAATGAGCAGTTCTTC.

This rearrangement joins TRBV12-3 or TRBV12-4 to TRBJ1-2; 9 positions match TRBD1. Trimming at V came to 5 bases and at J to 8 bases, leaving 6 bases not matched to a gene. CDR3 size: 13 residues. The CDR3 nucleotides are TGTGCCAGCAGTCCACAGGGGGCCCAGGGCTACACCTTC. Residues: CASSPQGAQGYTF.

The chain employs TRBV6-5 and TRBJ2-1; D perhaps matches TRBD1 (6 bases). The ends were cut back, 5 bases at V and 2 bases at J, with 13 bases in the middle. This CDR3 is built from 15 residues. Per germline, CDR1 MNHEY and CDR2 SVGAGI. The CDR3 region has the DNA TGTGCCAGCAGTAGGGTCAGGGGAACCTACAATGAGCAGTTCTTC. Amino acid sequence: CASSRVRGTYNEQFF.

V usage is TRBV5-1 and J usage is TRBJ2-1; maybe TRBD1 (5 bases). V was pared by 0 bases and J by 0 bases, with 10 bases between. The CDR3 spans 16 residues. CDR1 and CDR2 (germline): SGHRS, YFSETQ. In nucleotides, the CDR3 is TGCGCCAGCAGCTTGGGGGGCCCGAACTCCTACAATGAGCAGTTCTTC. Its translation is CASSLGGPNSYNEQFF.

The J gene is TRBJ1-1, the V gene TRBV9; no clear D gene. The CDR3 spans 13 residues. Trimming shortened V by 0 bases and J by 0 bases, and 3 bases separated the two germline ends. CDR1 is SGDLS, CDR2 YYNGEE, per germline. CDR3 residues: CASSVAVNTEAFF. CDR3 DNA: TGTGCCAGCAGCGTAGCTGTGAACACTGAAGCTTTCTTT.

The V gene is TRBV30, the J gene TRBJ2-7; TRBD2 agrees at 10 bases. Germline-derived CDR1 and CDR2 are GTSNPN and SVGIG (reference sequence). V was clipped by 7 bases and J by 4 bases; unmatched bases: 4. This CDR3 comprises 12 residues. DNA of the CDR3: TGTGCCTACCTTAGCGGGGGGTACGAGCAGTACTTC. Translating gives CAYLSGGYEQYF.

The J gene is TRBJ2-1, the V gene TRBV27, with D possibly TRBD2 on 6 matching bases. In germline, CDR1 is MNHEY, CDR2 SMNVEV (reference sequence). V was shortened by 6 bases and J by 2 bases, with 17 bases between the two germline ends. The length of the CDR3 is 16 residues. CDR3 residues: CASSRNTGVPYNEQFF. CDR3 in DNA: TGTGCCAGCAGCAGGAACACGGGAGTTCCCTACAATGAGCAGTTCTTC.

The gene calls are TRBV7-9 and TRBJ2-2; 7 bases are shared with TRBD1. After removal of 5 bases from V and 7 bases from J, the junction contained 7 bases not matched to a gene. Germline V lookup: CDR1 SEHNR, CDR2 FQNEAQ (reference sequence). This CDR3 is built from 14 residues. CDR3 nucleotide sequence: TGTGCCAGCAGCACCCGACAGGGCGGCGGGGAGCTGTTTTTT. It specifies CASSTRQGGGELFF.

J is TRBJ2-7 and V is TRBV10-2; D may be TRBD2 (6 bases). V was pared by 0 bases and J by 4 bases, with 25 bases between. Germline CDR1 is WSHSY and CDR2 is SAAADI. The CDR3 runs 19 residues. For the CDR3, the DNA is TGCGCCAGCAGTGAGTCGGGGGTATGGGGGACTCAGGACCTATACGAGCAGTACTTC. Translation gives CASSESGVWGTQDLYEQYF.

This chain uses TRBV7-9 with TRBJ2-5; 8 positions agree with TRBD2. The CDR3 totals 15 residues. The ends lost 1 base at V and 3 bases at J; junction bases unmatched: 4. Looked up from germline, CDR1 is SEHNR and CDR2 is FQNEAQ (reference sequence). CDR3 in amino acids: CASSLGWRGEETQYF. For the CDR3, the DNA is TGTGCCAGCAGCTTAGGGTGGCGGGGGGAAGAGACCCAGTACTTC.

A remark on this clone: Other DNA sequences in this specimen translate into the identical CDR3. The gene calls are TRBV5-1 and TRBJ2-3; D gene uncertain. In germline, CDR1 is SGHRS, CDR2 YFSETQ. This CDR3 spans 15 amino acids. V shed 0 bases and J shed 0 bases, with 8 bases lying between them. The CDR3 reads CASSLDRGSTDTQYF. The CDR3 DNA is TGCGCCAGCAGCTTGGATAGAGGCAGCACAGATACGCAGTATTTT.

J is TRBJ1-4 and V is TRBV2; no firm D call. The germline V and J ends were trimmed by 6 bases and 5 bases, with 13 bases remaining between them. CDR3 length: 14 residues. Germline CDR1 and CDR2: SNHLY and FYNNEI. The CDR3 sequence is CASRTDQANEKLFF. The CDR3 nucleotides read TGTGCCAGCAGAACAGACCAGGCGAATGAAAAACTGTTTTTT.

The chain is built from TRBV3-1 (or the pseudogene TRBV3-2) and TRBJ2-7; D not certain. Germline loops: CDR1 LGHDT, CDR2 YNNKEL (reference sequence). V was shortened by 0 bases and J by 4 bases, with 4 bases between the two germline ends. The CDR3 has 12 residues. Here the CDR3 reads CASSQDYYEQYF. As DNA, the CDR3 is TGTGCCAGCAGCCAAGATTATTACGAGCAGTACTTC.

This clone was seen only a few times. The V call is TRBV21-1, the J call TRBJ2-7; TRBD1, the table's D call, lacks a check against the DNA. TRBV21-1 is designated a pseudogene. The CDR3 is made up of 16 amino acids. CDR3 in DNA: TGTGCCAGCAGCAAAGGGTCCCGACAGGAAAACTACGAGCAGTACTTC. This encodes CASSKGSRQENYEQYF.

The chain uses TRBV5-1 and TRBJ2-2, with D maybe TRBD1 (6 bases). V dropped 3 bases and J dropped 8 bases, with 14 bases sitting between them. This CDR3 is 14 amino acids long. The germline gives CDR1 SGHRS, CDR2 YFSETQ. The CDR3, as DNA: TGCGCCAGCAGCTCAACCCAGGGGATTGGGGAGCTGTTTTTT. Residues: CASSSTQGIGELFF. Filled out from reference TRBV5-1 and TRBJ2-2, the complete variable domain reads KAGVTQTPRYLIKTRGQQVTLSCSPISGHRSVSWYQQTPGQGLQFLFEYFSETQRNKGNFPGRFSGRQFSNSRSEMNVSTLELGDSALYLCASSSTQGIGELFFGEGSRLTVL.

The genes are TRBV19 and TRBJ1-4; D gene ambiguous. Germline assignment: CDR1 LNHDA and CDR2 SQIVND (reference sequence). Trimming left V 4 bases short and J 5 bases short, with 11 bases between. The CDR3 consists of 14 residues. Written as DNA, the CDR3 is TGTGCCAGTAGTACCCGACTAAGAAATGAAAAACTGTTTTTT. Protein product: CASSTRLRNEKLFF.

The table lists this clone with a few counts. The chain employs TRBV12-3 or TRBV12-4 and TRBJ1-1; possibly TRBD1 for D (5 bases). The V end was cut by 6 bases, the J end by 4 bases, with 12 bases between. CDR3 size: 13 residues. The CDR3 DNA reads TGTGCCAGCAGGCTAACAGGAAGCACTGAAGCTTTCTTT. This translates into CASRLTGSTEAFF.

This chain connects TRBV18 to TRBJ1-5; TRBD1 might be the D (6 bases). Per germline, CDR1 KGHSH and CDR2 LQKENI. This CDR3 region has 15 residues. Trimming pared 0 bases from V and 7 bases from J, leaving 13 bases between. CDR3 sequence (DNA): TGTGCCAGCTCACCACCAAACAGGGACGGCCAGCCCCAGCATTTT. Translation: CASSPPNRDGQPQHF.

This chain uses TRBV18 with TRBJ2-1, with TRBD1 matching 10 bases. CDR3 length equals 16 residues. The V segment lost 1 base and the J segment 2 bases; nucleotides outside the gene matches: 2. Per germline, CDR1 KGHSH and CDR2 LQKENI. This CDR3 is CASSPRQGAAYNEQFF. The CDR3 DNA is TGTGCCAGCTCACCACGACAGGGGGCGGCCTACAATGAGCAGTTCTTC.

J is TRBJ2-3 and V is TRBV10-1; D unclear. The CDR3 sequence is 15 residues long. Trimming stripped 2 bases from V and 2 bases from J, with 11 bases between. The germline V gene encodes CDR1 WNHNN and CDR2 SYGVQD (reference sequence). CDR3 sequence: CASSEATMNTDTQYF. DNA of the CDR3: TGCGCCAGCAGTGAGGCCACTATGAACACAGATACGCAGTATTTT.

This chain connects TRBV9 to TRBJ1-2, with 9 bases matching TRBD1. The CDR3 runs to 14 residues. The V gene end was trimmed by 4 bases and the J gene end by 4 bases; junction bases not matched to a gene: 5. Germline lookup yields CDR1 SGDLS and CDR2 YYNGEE. The CDR3 region is CASSRGQGSYGYTF. The CDR3 DNA reads as TGTGCCAGCAGCCGGGGACAGGGTAGCTATGGCTACACCTTC.

The genes are TRBV5-1 and TRBJ2-5; weak D call: TRBD1 (6 bases). Trimming shortened V by 0 bases and J by 0 bases, and 12 bases separated the two germline ends. This CDR3 is built from 16 residues. CDR1 SGHRS and CDR2 YFSETQ come from the germline V gene. This CDR3 reads CASSLVGRGYQETQYF. Written as DNA, the CDR3 is TGCGCCAGCAGCTTGGTGGGCAGGGGATACCAAGAGACCCAGTACTTC.

The rearrangement links TRBV9 to TRBJ1-5; TRBD1 agrees at 7 bases. From germline, CDR1 is SGDLS and CDR2 YYNGEE. The CDR3 totals 14 residues. Trimming took 3 bases from V and 3 from J; bases not matched to a gene: 3. This chain's CDR3 is CASSEQGFNQPQHF. CDR3 DNA sequence: TGTGCCAGCAGCGAACAGGGGTTCAATCAGCCCCAGCATTTT.